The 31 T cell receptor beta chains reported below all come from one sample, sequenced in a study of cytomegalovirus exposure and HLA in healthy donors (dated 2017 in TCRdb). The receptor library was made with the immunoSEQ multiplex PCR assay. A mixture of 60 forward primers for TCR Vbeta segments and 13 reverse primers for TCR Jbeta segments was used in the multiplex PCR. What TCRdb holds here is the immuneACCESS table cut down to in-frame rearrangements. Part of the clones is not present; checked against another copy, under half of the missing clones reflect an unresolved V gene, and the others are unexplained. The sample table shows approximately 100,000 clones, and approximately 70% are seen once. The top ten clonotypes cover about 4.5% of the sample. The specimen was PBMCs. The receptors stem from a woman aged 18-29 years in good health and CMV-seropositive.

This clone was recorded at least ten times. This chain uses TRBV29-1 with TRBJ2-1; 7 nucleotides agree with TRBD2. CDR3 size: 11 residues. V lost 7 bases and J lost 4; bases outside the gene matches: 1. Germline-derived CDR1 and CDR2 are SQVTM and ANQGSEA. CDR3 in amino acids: CSAGGYNEQFF. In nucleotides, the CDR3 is TGCAGCGCGGGGGGATACAATGAGCAGTTCTTC.

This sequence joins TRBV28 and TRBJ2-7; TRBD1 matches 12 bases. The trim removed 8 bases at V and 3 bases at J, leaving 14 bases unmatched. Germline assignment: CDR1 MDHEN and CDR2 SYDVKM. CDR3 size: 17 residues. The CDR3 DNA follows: TGTGCCAGCGTCGTCTCACTAGGGACAGGGGGCATCTACGAGCAGTACTTC. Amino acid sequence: CASVVSLGTGGIYEQYF.

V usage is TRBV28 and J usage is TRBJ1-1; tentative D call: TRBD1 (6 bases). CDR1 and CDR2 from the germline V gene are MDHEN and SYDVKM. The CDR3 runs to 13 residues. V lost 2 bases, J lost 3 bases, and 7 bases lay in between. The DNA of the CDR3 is TGTGCCAGCAGTTTACAGGGGCACACTGAAGCTTTCTTT. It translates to CASSLQGHTEAFF.

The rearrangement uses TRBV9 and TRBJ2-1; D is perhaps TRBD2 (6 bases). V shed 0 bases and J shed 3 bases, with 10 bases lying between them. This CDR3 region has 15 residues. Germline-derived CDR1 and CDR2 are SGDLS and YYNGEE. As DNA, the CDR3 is TGTGCCAGCAGCGTAGCGGGAGAGTTCTACAATGAGCAGTTCTTC. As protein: CASSVAGEFYNEQFF.

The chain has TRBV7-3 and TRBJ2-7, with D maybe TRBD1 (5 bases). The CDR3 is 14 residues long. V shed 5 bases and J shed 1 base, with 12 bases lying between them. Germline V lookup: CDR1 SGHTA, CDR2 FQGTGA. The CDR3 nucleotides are TGTGCCAGCAGCCAGTCCGACAGATCCTACGAGCAGTACTTC. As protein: CASSQSDRSYEQYF.

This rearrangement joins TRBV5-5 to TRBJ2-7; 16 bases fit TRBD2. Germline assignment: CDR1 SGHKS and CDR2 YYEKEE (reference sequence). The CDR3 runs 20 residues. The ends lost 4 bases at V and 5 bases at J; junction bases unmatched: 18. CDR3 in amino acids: CASSEQIGTSGRAYVDEQYF. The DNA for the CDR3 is TGTGCCAGCAGCGAGCAAATAGGGACTAGCGGGAGGGCCTACGTTGACGAGCAGTACTTC.

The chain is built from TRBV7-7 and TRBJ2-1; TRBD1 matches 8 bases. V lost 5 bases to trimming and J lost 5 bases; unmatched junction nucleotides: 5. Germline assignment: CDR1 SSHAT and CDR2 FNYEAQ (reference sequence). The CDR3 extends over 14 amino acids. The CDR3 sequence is CASSVGQANNEQFF. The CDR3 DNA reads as TGTGCCAGCAGCGTGGGACAGGCTAACAATGAGCAGTTCTTC.

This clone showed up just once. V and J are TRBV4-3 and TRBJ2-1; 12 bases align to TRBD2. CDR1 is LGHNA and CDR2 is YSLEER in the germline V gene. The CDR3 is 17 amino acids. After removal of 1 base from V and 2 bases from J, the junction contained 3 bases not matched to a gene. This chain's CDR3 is CASSQGRTSGTYNEQFF. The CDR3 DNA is TGCGCCAGCAGCCAAGGAAGGACTAGCGGGACCTACAATGAGCAGTTCTTC.

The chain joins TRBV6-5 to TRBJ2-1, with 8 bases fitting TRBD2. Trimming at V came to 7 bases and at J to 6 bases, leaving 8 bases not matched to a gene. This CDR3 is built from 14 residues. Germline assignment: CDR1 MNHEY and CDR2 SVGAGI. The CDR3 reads CASTWTSILNEQFF. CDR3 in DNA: TGTGCCAGCACCTGGACTAGCATCCTCAATGAGCAGTTCTTC.

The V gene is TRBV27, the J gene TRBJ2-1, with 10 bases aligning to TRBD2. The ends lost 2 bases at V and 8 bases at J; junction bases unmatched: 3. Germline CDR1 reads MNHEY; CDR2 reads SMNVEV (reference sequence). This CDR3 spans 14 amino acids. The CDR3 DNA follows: TGTGCCAGCAGTTTAATCAGCGGGAGGGATGAGCAGTTCTTC. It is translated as CASSLISGRDEQFF.

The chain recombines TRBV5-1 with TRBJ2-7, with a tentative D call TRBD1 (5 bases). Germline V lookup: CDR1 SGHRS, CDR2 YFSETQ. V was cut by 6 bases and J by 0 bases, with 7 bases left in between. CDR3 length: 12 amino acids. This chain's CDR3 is CASTGYSYEQYF. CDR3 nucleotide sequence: TGCGCCAGCACAGGGTACTCCTACGAGCAGTACTTC.

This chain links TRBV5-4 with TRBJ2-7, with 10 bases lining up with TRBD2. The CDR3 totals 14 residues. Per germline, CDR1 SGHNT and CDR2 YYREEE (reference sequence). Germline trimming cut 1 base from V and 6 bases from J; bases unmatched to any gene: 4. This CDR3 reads CASSLKIAGGEQYF. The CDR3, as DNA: TGTGCCAGCAGCTTGAAGATAGCGGGAGGCGAGCAGTACTTC.

CDR3 protein: CASSLSRRGEKLFF. For the CDR3, the DNA is TGTGCCAGCAGTTTGTCGAGGAGGGGAGAAAAACTGTTTTTT. This chain links TRBV27 with TRBJ1-4; tentatively, D is TRBD1 (5 bases). This CDR3 spans 14 amino acids. CDR1 is MNHEY and CDR2 is SMNVEV in the germline V gene (reference sequence). Trimming removed 3 bases at V and 8 bases at J, with 13 bases between.

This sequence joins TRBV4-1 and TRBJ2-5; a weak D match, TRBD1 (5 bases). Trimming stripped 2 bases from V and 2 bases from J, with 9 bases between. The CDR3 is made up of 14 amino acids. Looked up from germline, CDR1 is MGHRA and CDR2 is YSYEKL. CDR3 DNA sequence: TGCGCCAGCAGCCAAAACAGACAGCAAGAGACCCAGTACTTC. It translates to CASSQNRQQETQYF.

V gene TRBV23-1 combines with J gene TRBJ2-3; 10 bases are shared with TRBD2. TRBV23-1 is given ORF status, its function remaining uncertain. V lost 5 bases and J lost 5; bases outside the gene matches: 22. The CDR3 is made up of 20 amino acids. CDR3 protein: CASSEKKSLAGEGTGDTQYF. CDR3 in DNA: TGCGCCAGCAGTGAGAAGAAGTCGCTAGCGGGAGAGGGTACAGGAGATACGCAGTATTTT.

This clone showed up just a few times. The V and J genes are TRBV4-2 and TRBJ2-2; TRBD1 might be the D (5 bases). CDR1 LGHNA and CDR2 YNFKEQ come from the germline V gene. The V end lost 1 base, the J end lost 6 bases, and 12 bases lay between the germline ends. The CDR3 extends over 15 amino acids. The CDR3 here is CASSQVGRYSGELFF. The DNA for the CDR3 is TGTGCCAGCAGCCAAGTGGGGCGTTATTCCGGGGAGCTGTTTTTT.

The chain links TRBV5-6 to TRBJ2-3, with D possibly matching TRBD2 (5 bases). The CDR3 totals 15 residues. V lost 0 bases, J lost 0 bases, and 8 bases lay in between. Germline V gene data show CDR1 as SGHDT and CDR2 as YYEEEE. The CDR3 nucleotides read TGTGCCAGCAGCTTGGGTCAGCGGAGCACAGATACGCAGTATTTT. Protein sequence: CASSLGQRSTDTQYF.

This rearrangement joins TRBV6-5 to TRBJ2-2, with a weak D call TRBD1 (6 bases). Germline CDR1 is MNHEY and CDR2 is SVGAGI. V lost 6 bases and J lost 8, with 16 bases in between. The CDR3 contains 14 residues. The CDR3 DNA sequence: TGTGCCAGCAGCCCGGGATCAGGGGCGGGGGAGCTGTTTTTT. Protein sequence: CASSPGSGAGELFF.

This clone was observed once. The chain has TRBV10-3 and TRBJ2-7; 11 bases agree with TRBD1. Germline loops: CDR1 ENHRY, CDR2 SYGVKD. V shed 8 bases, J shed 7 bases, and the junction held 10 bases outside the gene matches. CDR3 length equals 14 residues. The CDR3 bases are TGTGCCATCTTTCCCGGACAGGGGGCGGGAGAGCAGTACTTC. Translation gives CAIFPGQGAGEQYF.

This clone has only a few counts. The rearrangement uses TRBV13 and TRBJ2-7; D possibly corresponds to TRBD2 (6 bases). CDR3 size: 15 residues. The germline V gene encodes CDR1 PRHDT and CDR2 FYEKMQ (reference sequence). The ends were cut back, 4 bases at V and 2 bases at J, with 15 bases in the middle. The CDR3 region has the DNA TGTGCCAGCAGCTATCTGGGGCGGGAAGCCTACGAGCAGTACTTC. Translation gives CASSYLGREAYEQYF.

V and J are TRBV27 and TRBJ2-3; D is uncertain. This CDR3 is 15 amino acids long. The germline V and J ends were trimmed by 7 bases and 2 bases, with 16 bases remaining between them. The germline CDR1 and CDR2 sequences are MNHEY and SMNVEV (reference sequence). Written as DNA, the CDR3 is TGTGCCAGCACCCCAGTGCCTCTCTCCACAGATACGCAGTATTTT. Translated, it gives CASTPVPLSTDTQYF.

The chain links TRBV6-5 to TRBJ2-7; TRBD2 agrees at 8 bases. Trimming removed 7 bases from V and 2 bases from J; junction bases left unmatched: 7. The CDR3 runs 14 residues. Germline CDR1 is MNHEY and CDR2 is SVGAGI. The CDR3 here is CASNERGPPYEQYF. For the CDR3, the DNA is TGTGCCAGCAATGAGCGGGGGCCTCCCTACGAGCAGTACTTC.

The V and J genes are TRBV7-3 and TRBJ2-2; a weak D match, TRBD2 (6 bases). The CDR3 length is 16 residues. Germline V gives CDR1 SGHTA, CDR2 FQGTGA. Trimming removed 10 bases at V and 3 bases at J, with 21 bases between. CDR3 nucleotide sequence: TGTGCCACCCACAAATGGGGGGTGGGGGACACCGGGGAGCTGTTTTTT. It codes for CATHKWGVGDTGELFF.

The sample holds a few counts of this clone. Here the CDR3 DNA reads TGTGCCATCAGTGAGGAAGGGACAGGGGGCGCGAACACCGGGGAGCTGTTTTTT. Protein sequence: CAISEEGTGGANTGELFF. J is TRBJ2-2 and V is TRBV10-3; 12 bases line up with TRBD1. V dropped 2 bases and J dropped 0; count of bases not matched to a gene: 4. Germline V gene data show CDR1 as ENHRY and CDR2 as SYGVKD. The CDR3 is 18 amino acids.

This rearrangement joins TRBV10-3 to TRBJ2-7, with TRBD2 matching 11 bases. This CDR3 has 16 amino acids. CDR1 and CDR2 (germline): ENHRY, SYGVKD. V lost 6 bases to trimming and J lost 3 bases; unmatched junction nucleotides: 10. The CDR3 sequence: CAISPTSGSGIYEQYF. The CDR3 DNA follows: TGTGCCATCAGCCCAACTAGCGGGAGTGGTATCTACGAGCAGTACTTC.

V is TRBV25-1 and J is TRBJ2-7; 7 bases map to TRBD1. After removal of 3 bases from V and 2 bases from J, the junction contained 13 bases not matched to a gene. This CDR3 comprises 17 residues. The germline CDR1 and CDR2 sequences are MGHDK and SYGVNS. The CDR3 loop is CASSDQNRGVNPYEQYF. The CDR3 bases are TGTGCCAGCAGTGATCAGAACAGGGGAGTAAATCCCTACGAGCAGTACTTC.

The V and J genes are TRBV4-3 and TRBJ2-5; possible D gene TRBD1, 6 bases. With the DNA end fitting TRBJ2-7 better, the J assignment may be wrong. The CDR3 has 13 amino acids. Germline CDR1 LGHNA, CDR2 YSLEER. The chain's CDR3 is CASILARGYEQYF. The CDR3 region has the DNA TGCGCCAGCATCCTCGCCAGGGGCTACGAGCAGTACTTC.

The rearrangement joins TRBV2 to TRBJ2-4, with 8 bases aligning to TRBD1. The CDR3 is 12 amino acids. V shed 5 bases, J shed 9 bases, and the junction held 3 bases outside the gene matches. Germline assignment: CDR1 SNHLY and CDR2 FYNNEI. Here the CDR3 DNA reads TGTGCCAGCAGTCAACAGGGGGGCATTCAGTACTTC. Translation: CASSQQGGIQYF.

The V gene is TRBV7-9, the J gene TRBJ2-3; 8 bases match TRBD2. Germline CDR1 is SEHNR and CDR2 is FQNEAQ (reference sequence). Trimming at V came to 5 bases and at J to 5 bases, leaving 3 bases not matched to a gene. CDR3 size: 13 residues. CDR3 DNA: TGTGCCAGCAGCCCGGGGGGGGAAGATACGCAGTATTTT. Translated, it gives CASSPGGEDTQYF.

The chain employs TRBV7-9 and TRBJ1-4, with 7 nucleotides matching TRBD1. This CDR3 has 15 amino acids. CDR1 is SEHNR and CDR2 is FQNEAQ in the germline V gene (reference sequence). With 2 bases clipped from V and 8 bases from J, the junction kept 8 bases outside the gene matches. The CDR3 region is CASSLYRGGEEKLFF. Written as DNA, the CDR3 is TGTGCCAGCAGCTTATACAGGGGCGGGGAGGAAAAACTGTTTTTT.

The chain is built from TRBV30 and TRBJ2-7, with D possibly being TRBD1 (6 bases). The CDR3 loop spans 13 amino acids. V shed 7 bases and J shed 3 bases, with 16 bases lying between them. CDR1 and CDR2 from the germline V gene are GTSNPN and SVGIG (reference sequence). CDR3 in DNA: TGTGCCTCGATGGGACAAGGCGGCTACGAGCAGTACTTC. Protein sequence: CASMGQGGYEQYF.